One and the same sample provided the 22 T cell receptor beta chains below, sequenced in a study of shared clonotypes between healthy human individuals. Sequencing used immunoSEQ multiplex PCR; TCRdb keeps in-frame clones, though not all of them. The sample includes more than 1.2 million clones, approximately 98.5% of them seen just once. The sequenced material came from naive CD4+ T cells sorted from blood. Described subset: CD45RA+ positively selected. Receptor source: a young man in good health.

The chain couples TRBV4-3 to TRBJ2-2; 9 nucleotides align to TRBD1. CDR1 and CDR2 from the germline V gene are LGHNA and YSLEER. V shed 4 bases and J 3 bases; nucleotides not matched to a gene: 9. The CDR3 totals 17 residues. CDR3 sequence reads: CASSRRTGGTYTGELFF. CDR3 sequence (DNA): TGCGCCAGCAGCCGCCGAACAGGGGGCACCTACACCGGGGAGCTGTTTTTT.

The chain has TRBV6-5 and TRBJ2-3; D may match TRBD1 or TRBD2 (5 bases each). V shed 0 bases and J shed 0 bases, with 10 bases lying between them. Germline V lookup: CDR1 MNHEY, CDR2 SVGAGI. CDR3 length: 16 amino acids. In DNA, the CDR3 is TGTGCCAGCAGTTACTCGTCCGGGGCCAGCACAGATACGCAGTATTTT. Protein product: CASSYSSGASTDTQYF.

The chain has TRBV4-1 and TRBJ2-3, with D perhaps TRBD2 (7 bases). CDR1 is MGHRA, CDR2 YSYEKL, per germline. This CDR3 has 17 residues. Deletions cut 1 base from V and 1 base from J, with 15 bases between. The CDR3 region has the DNA TGCGCCAGCAGCCAAGTGGGGGCGGGAGTGGGCACAGATACGCAGTATTTT. Protein: CASSQVGAGVGTDTQYF.

V usage is TRBV28 and J usage is TRBJ1-1; the D gene is possibly TRBD1 (6 bases). The CDR3 has 18 residues. Germline loops: CDR1 MDHEN, CDR2 SYDVKM. The germline V and J ends were trimmed by 6 bases and 0 bases, with 23 bases remaining between them. The CDR3 protein is CASRRPPQGSNLNTEAFF. The CDR3 coding sequence is TGTGCCAGCAGACGCCCCCCACAGGGTTCGAACCTGAACACTGAAGCTTTCTTT.

This clone was found once. The chain is built from TRBV27 and TRBJ2-1, with D perhaps TRBD2 (6 bases). V lost 0 bases to trimming and J lost 10 bases, with 22 bases between them. The CDR3 loop spans 17 amino acids. CDR1 and CDR2 from the germline V gene are MNHEY and SMNVEV (reference sequence). In DNA form, the CDR3 reads TGTGCCAGCAGTTTATCTGGGGGGTACGTCAGCCATTACGAGCAGTTCTTC. Residues: CASSLSGGYVSHYEQFF.

In DNA, the CDR3 is TGTGCCAGCAGTGTTGTGTTCAGAACGAAACCCTACACTGAAGCTTTCTTT. Protein: CASSVVFRTKPYTEAFF. This chain links TRBV6-1 with TRBJ1-1; no definite D call. The V gene's germline CDR1 is MNHNS and CDR2 SASEGT. V was shortened by 4 bases and J by 3 bases, with 21 bases between the two germline ends. The CDR3 consists of 17 residues.

The rearrangement links TRBV11-2 to TRBJ2-7; possible D gene TRBD1, 6 bases. Germline-derived CDR1 and CDR2 are SGHAT and FQNNGV. Trimming removed 10 bases at V and 4 bases at J, with 17 bases between. The CDR3 covers 13 residues. The CDR3 DNA reads as TGTGCCACCTCGGACAGAAGAGGATACGAGCAGTACTTC. As protein: CATSDRRGYEQYF.

The gene calls are TRBV7-9 and TRBJ2-7; D is unresolved. This CDR3 contains 13 residues. The V and J ends lost 1 base and 3 bases respectively, with 7 bases between them. In germline, CDR1 is SEHNR, CDR2 FQNEAQ (reference sequence). The CDR3 DNA is TGTGCCAGCAGCTTAGGGGTCGTCTACGAGCAGTACTTC. This sequence encodes CASSLGVVYEQYF.

This clone came up once. This chain uses TRBV15 with TRBJ1-5, with TRBD1 identical over 7 bases. The CDR3 has 15 residues. Germline loops: CDR1 LNHNV, CDR2 YYDKDF (reference sequence). V was clipped by 2 bases and J by 3 bases; unmatched bases: 4. This CDR3 reads CATSRRTGPNQPQHF. Here the CDR3 DNA reads TGTGCCACCAGCAGAAGGACAGGACCCAATCAGCCCCAGCATTTT.

The chain links TRBV29-1 to TRBJ2-6; D ambiguous. Trimming left V 5 bases short and J 0 bases short, with 5 bases between. This CDR3 comprises 13 residues. The germline V gene has CDR1 SQVTM and CDR2 ANQGSEA. The CDR3 DNA follows: TGCAGCGTTCAGAGCTCTGGGGCCAACGTCCTGACTTTC. It codes for CSVQSSGANVLTF.

J is TRBJ2-1 and V is TRBV5-1, with 10 positions matching TRBD1. V trimming: 1 base; J trimming: 7 bases; junction bases outside the gene matches: 11. The CDR3 length is 17 residues. Germline V gene data show CDR1 as SGHRS and CDR2 as YFSETQ. This CDR3 reads CASSLPKGTGDGNEQFF. The CDR3, as DNA: TGCGCCAGCAGCTTGCCGAAAGGGACAGGGGATGGGAATGAGCAGTTCTTC.

The chain combines TRBV28 with TRBJ2-7; D uncertain. Germline V gene data show CDR1 as MDHEN and CDR2 as SYDVKM. The CDR3 has 14 amino acids. Trimming shortened V by 3 bases and J by 5 bases, and 14 bases separated the two germline ends. CDR3 DNA sequence: TGTGCCAGCAGTTTGCGACCGGTCTATCACGAGCAGTACTTC. Translated: CASSLRPVYHEQYF.

The chain employs TRBV9 and TRBJ2-5; D is tentatively TRBD1 or TRBD2 (5 bases each). Trimming removed 0 bases from V and 5 bases from J, with 17 bases in between. CDR3 length equals 16 residues. Per germline, CDR1 SGDLS and CDR2 YYNGEE. CDR3 nucleotides: TGTGCCAGCAGCGTAGGGCCGAGGGGCCTAAGGGAGACCCAGTACTTC. Translation: CASSVGPRGLRETQYF.

This chain connects TRBV28 to TRBJ1-1; 9 bases align to TRBD1. There are 15 residues in the CDR3. J lost 6 bases, V lost 2 bases, and 7 bases had no gene match. Germline V CDR1 and CDR2: MDHEN, SYDVKM. CDR3 loop: CASSLIQTGGAEAFF. The CDR3 DNA is TGTGCCAGCAGTTTAATACAAACAGGGGGCGCTGAAGCTTTCTTT.

The chain uses TRBV25-1 and TRBJ1-2; no definite D call. CDR3 length: 13 residues. Germline V gene data show CDR1 as MGHDK and CDR2 as SYGVNS. V lost 4 bases and J 8 bases, leaving 14 bases between the germline ends. The CDR3, as DNA: TGTGCCAGCAGTGGACTTCTCACTGGCGGCTACACCTTC. Amino acids: CASSGLLTGGYTF.

The V and J genes are TRBV14 and TRBJ2-5, with 7 bases fitting TRBD1. J gave up 2 bases and V 0 bases, and 6 bases lay outside the gene matches. Germline assignment: CDR1 SGHDN and CDR2 FVKESK. This CDR3 has 16 residues. The CDR3 loop is CASSQDGWDRQETQYF. The DNA for the CDR3 is TGTGCCAGCAGCCAAGACGGATGGGACAGACAAGAGACCCAGTACTTC.

This sequence joins TRBV27 and TRBJ2-5; 9 nucleotides align to TRBD1. Unmatched junction bases numbered 12, after V lost 8 bases and J lost 5 bases. The germline CDR1 and CDR2 sequences are MNHEY and SMNVEV (reference sequence). This CDR3 is 15 amino acids long. The chain's CDR3 is CASLRRQGVLETQYF. Here the CDR3 DNA reads TGTGCCAGCCTCCGAAGACAGGGGGTGTTGGAGACCCAGTACTTC.

The rearrangement joins TRBV11-2 to TRBJ2-3; D is possibly TRBD2 (7 bases). V lost 3 bases to trimming and J lost 4 bases, with 23 bases between them. CDR1 and CDR2 from the germline V gene are SGHAT and FQNNGV. CDR3 length: 18 residues. DNA for the CDR3: TGTGCCAGCAGCTTCGCCCCTCACCGAGGGGGGGGCCCAGATACGCAGTATTTT. Protein product: CASSFAPHRGGGPDTQYF.

This sequence joins TRBV4-2 and TRBJ2-2, with 11 bases that match TRBD2. Trimming at V came to 6 bases and at J to 4 bases, leaving 4 bases not matched to a gene. Germline CDR1 is LGHNA and CDR2 is YNFKEQ. The CDR3 length is 15 residues. CDR3 DNA: TGTGCCAGCAGTCCTAGCGGGAGGAGCACCGGGGAGCTGTTTTTT. Its protein product is CASSPSGRSTGELFF.

V and J are TRBV19 and TRBJ1-5; 9 bases line up with TRBD1. This CDR3 is built from 15 residues. After removal of 5 bases from V and 7 bases from J, the junction contained 9 bases not matched to a gene. Germline lookup yields CDR1 LNHDA and CDR2 SQIVND (reference sequence). CDR3: CASSGMGTGQQPQHF. The CDR3 DNA reads as TGTGCCAGTAGTGGTATGGGGACAGGGCAACAGCCCCAGCATTTT. The whole variable domain, filled in from reference TRBV19 and TRBJ1-5, reads DGGITQSPKYLFRKEGQNVTLSCEQNLNHDAMYWYRQDPGQGLRLIYYSQIVNDFQKGDIAEGYSVSREKKESFPLTVTSAQKNPTAFYLCASSGMGTGQQPQHFGDGTRLSIL.

The chain has TRBV5-1 and TRBJ2-5; D may match TRBD1 or TRBD2 (5 bases each). CDR3 size: 14 residues. Trimming shortened V by 1 base and J by 4 bases, and 11 bases separated the two germline ends. Germline CDR1 and CDR2: SGHRS and YFSETQ. The CDR3: CASSLRGVTETQYF. CDR3 coding DNA: TGCGCCAGCAGCTTGAGAGGGGTAACAGAGACCCAGTACTTC.

The chain recombines TRBV2 with TRBJ1-4; D call uncertain. From germline, CDR1 is SNHLY and CDR2 FYNNEI. V dropped 10 bases and J dropped 7 bases, with 16 bases sitting between them. CDR3 size: 13 residues. Here the CDR3 reads CANRQSLSEKLFF. The CDR3 DNA is TGTGCCAACCGACAATCCCTAAGTGAAAAACTGTTTTTT.